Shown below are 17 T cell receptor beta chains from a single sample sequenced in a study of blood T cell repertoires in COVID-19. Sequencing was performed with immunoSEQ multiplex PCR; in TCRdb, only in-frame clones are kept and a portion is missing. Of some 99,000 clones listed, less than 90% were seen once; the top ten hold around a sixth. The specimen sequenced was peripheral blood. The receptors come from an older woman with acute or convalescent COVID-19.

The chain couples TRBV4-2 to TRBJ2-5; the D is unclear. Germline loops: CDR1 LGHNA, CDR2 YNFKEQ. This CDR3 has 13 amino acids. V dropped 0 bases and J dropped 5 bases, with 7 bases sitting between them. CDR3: CASSQDLAETQYF. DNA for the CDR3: TGTGCCAGCAGCCAAGATCTCGCGGAGACCCAGTACTTC.

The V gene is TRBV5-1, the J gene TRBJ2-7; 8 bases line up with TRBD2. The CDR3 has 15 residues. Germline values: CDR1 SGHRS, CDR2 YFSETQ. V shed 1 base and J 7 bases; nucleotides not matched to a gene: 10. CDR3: CASSLFDAGGGEQYF. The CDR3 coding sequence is TGCGCCAGCAGCTTGTTCGACGCGGGAGGAGGTGAGCAGTACTTC.

This chain's CDR3 is CASSSGGSADTQYF. The CDR3 region has the DNA TGTGCCAGCAGTTCCGGGGGGTCGGCAGATACGCAGTATTTT. The genes are TRBV28 and TRBJ2-3, with TRBD2 matching 7 bases. In germline, CDR1 is MDHEN, CDR2 SYDVKM. J was trimmed by 4 bases and V by 4 bases; bases with no gene match: 5. This CDR3 has 14 residues.

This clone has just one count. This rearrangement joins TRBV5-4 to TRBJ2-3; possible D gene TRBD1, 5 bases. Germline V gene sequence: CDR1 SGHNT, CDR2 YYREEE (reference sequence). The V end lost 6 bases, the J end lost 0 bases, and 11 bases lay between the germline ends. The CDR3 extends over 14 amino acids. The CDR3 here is CASKDSFSTDTQYF. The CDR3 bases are TGTGCCAGCAAAGACAGCTTTAGCACAGATACGCAGTATTTT.

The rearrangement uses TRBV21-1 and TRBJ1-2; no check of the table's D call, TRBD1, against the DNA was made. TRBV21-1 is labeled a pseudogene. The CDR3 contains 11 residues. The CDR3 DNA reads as TGTGCCAGCAGCACAGGGGGCGGCTACACCTTC. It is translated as CASSTGGGYTF.

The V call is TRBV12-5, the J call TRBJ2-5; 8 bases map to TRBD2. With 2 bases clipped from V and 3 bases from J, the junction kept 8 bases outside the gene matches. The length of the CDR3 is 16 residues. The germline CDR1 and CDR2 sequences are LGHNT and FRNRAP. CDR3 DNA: TGTGCTAGTGGTTTGCCGGGGACTAGTGGTGAAGAGACCCAGTACTTC. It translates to CASGLPGTSGEETQYF.

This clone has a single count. The CDR3 DNA sequence: TGTGCCAGCAGTTACCGGGACAGGGGACTTCGGGAGCAGTACTTC. Its protein is CASSYRDRGLREQYF. J is TRBJ2-7 and V is TRBV6-5, with TRBD1 identical over 10 bases. This CDR3 comprises 15 residues. V shed 2 bases and J 7 bases; nucleotides not matched to a gene: 8. Germline assignment: CDR1 MNHEY and CDR2 SVGAGI.

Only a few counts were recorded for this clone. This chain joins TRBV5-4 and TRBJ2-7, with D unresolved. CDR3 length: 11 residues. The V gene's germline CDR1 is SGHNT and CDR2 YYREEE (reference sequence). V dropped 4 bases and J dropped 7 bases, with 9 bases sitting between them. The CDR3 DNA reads TGTGCCAGCAGCCAAAGTCGGGAGCAGTACTTC. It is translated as CASSQSREQYF.

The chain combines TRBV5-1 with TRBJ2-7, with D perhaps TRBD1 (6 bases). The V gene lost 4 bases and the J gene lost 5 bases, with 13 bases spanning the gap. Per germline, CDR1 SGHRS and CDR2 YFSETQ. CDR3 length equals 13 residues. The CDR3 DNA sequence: TGCGCCAGCAGCACCAGGGGTGTCAACGAGCAGTACTTC. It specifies CASSTRGVNEQYF. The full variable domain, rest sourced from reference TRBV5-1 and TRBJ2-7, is KAGVTQTPRYLIKTRGQQVTLSCSPISGHRSVSWYQQTPGQGLQFLFEYFSETQRNKGNFPGRFSGRQFSNSRSEMNVSTLELGDSALYLCASSTRGVNEQYFGPGTRLTVT.

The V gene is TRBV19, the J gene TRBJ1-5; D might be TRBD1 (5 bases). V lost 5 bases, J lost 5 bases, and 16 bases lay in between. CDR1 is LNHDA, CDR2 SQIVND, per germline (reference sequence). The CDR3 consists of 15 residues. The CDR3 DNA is TGTGCCAGTAGTGGGGCCCCGACAGAATATCAGCCCCAGCATTTT. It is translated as CASSGAPTEYQPQHF.

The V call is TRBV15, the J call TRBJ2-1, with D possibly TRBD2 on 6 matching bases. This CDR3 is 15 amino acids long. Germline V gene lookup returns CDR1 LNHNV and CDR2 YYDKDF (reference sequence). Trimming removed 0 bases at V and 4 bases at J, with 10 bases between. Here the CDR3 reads CATSRDAGRYNEQFF. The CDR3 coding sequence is TGTGCCACCAGCAGAGATGCGGGGAGGTACAATGAGCAGTTCTTC.

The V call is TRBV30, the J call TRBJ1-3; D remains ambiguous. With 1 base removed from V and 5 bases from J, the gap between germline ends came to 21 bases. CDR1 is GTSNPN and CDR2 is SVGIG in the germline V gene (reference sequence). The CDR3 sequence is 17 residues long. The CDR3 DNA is TGTGCCTGGAGTGGCCCCTTCAGTAAAGGCGGGAGAAACACCATATATTTT. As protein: CAWSGPFSKGGRNTIYF.

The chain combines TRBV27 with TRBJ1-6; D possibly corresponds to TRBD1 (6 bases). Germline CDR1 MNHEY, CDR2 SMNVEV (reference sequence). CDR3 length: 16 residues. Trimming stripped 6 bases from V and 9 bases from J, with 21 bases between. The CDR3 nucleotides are TGTGCCAGCAGGACATCGCACAGGGTGAATAGTTCACCCCTCCACTTT. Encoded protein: CASRTSHRVNSSPLHF.

The CDR3 sequence is CASSATQGVSYNEQFF. CDR3 bases: TGTGCCAGCAGCGCAACCCAGGGGGTTTCCTACAATGAGCAGTTCTTC. This chain connects TRBV11-3 to TRBJ2-1; 7 nucleotides align to TRBD1. The germline gives CDR1 SGHNT, CDR2 YENEEA. The CDR3 is made up of 16 amino acids. The V segment lost 5 bases and the J segment 1 base; nucleotides outside the gene matches: 8. The variable domain in full, with the rest retrieved from reference TRBV11-3 and TRBJ2-1, is EAGVVQSPRYKIIEKKQPVAFWCNPISGHNTLYWYLQNLGQGPELLIRYENEEAVDDSQLPKDRFSAERLKGVDSTLKIQPAELGDSAVYLCASSATQGVSYNEQFFGPGTRLTVL.

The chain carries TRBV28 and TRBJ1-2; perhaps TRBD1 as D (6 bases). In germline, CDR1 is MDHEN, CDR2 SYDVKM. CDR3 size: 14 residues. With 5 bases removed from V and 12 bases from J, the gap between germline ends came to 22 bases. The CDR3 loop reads CASSPRDTAFGNTF. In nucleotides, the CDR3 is TGTGCCAGCAGTCCCCGGGACACGGCTTTTGGAAACACCTTC.

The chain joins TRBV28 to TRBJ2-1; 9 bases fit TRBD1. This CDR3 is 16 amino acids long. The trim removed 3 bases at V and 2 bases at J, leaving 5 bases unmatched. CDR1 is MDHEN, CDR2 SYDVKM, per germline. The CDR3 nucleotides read TGTGCCAGCAGTTTCCCGACAGGGGGAGCCTACAATGAGCAGTTCTTC. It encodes CASSFPTGGAYNEQFF.

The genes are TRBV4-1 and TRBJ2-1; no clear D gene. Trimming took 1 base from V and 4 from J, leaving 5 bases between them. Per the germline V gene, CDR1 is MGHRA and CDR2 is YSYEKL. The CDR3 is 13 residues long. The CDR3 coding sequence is TGCGCCAGCAGCCAAGGCGGATACAATGAGCAGTTCTTC. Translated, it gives CASSQGGYNEQFF.